The rows below give T cell receptor beta chains drawn from one sample of a study of identical twins. TCRdb re-called the 5' RACE reads with MiXCR, one entry per CDR3 protein. The sample lists hundreds of thousands of distinct CDR3 sequences; over 20% were seen once. This same sample was also taken into another study, of T cells expressing NK-cell markers.

The source material was PBMCs. The receptors were gathered from a woman in her late teens or twenties in good health. CDR3s include the opening cysteine and the closing phenylalanine or tryptophan. D genes are given only for firm matches. Size tells how often a clone was seen (once, few, many) or the class of an expanded clone, and some rows leave it out.

J,V,size,D,DNA,CDR3
TRBJ1-1,TRBV2,few,NA,TGTGCCTCACAGGGTTTCGTGAACACTGAAGCTTTCTTT,CASQGFVNTEAFF
TRBJ2-3,TRBV10-3,many,NA,TGTGCCATCAGTGCTGGGGGATCTGACACAGATACGCAGTATTTT,CAISAGGSDTDTQYF
TRBJ2-5,TRBV10-2,few,NA,TGCGCCAGCAGTGAGGGGTTTCCCCAGTACTTC,CASSEGFPQYF
TRBJ2-5,TRBV10-2,once,TRBD1,TGCGCCAGCATGGTGGGGGACAGGCGTTTGGTGCACTTC,CASMVGDRRLVHF
TRBJ2-1,TRBV4-3,many,NA,TGCGCCAGCAGCCAAGATCAAGGGGGGATACGGGGTGAGCAGTTCTTC,CASSQDQGGIRGEQFF
TRBJ2-7,TRBV20-1,few,TRBD2,TGCAGTGCTAGAGATCGAGGGCTAGCGGGAGGCTACGAGCAGTACTTC,CSARDRGLAGGYEQYF
TRBJ2-7,TRBV11-1,NA,TRBD2,TGTGCCAGCAGCAGTTGGACTAGCGGATCAATGGGGATCGAGCAGTACTTC,CASSSWTSGSMGIEQYF
TRBJ2-3,TRBV11-2,once,NA,TGTGCCAGCAGCTTGGGGGACTCGATAGATACGCAGTATTTT,CASSLGDSIDTQYF
TRBJ2-1,TRBV5-5,NA,NA,TGTGCCAGCAGCTCCCTTACCCCCCCTAATGAGCAGTTCTTC,CASSSLTPPNEQFF
TRBJ2-7,TRBV3-1,NA,NA,TGTGCCAGCAGCCACCGAGGCGGCAGCTCCTACGAGCAGTACTTC,CASSHRGGSSYEQYF
TRBJ2-4,TRBV12-3/TRBV12-4,NA,TRBD1,TGTGCCAGCAGTTTAAGGGTGGCCGGGACAGGGGCCAAAAACATTCAGTACTTC,CASSLRVAGTGAKNIQYF
TRBJ1-1,TRBV5-1,many,NA,TGTGCCAGCAGTTTAGAGTCTCGGAACACTGAAGCTTTCTTT,CASSLESRNTEAFF
TRBJ2-7,TRBV20-1,NA,NA,TGCAGTGCTAACAGAATGGGGGACGTGTTCTACGAGCAGTACTTC,CSANRMGDVFYEQYF
TRBJ2-3,TRBV9,NA,NA,TGTGCCAGCAGCGCAACCTCGGGTATGGGTACGGATACGCAGTATTTT,CASSATSGMGTDTQYF
TRBJ2-4,TRBV27,few,NA,TGTGCCAGCAGTAGCCCTGAGGGGGCCAAAAACATTCAGTACTTC,CASSSPEGAKNIQYF
TRBJ2-1,TRBV7-2,many,TRBD2,TGTGCCAGCAGCTTTCCTAGCGGATACTACAATGAGCAGTTCTTC,CASSFPSGYYNEQFF
TRBJ2-7,TRBV27,NA,NA,TGTGCCAGCAGTTTTGTGAGTTCCTACGAGCAGTACTTC,CASSFVSSYEQYF
TRBJ2-5,TRBV13,NA,TRBD2,TGTGCCAGCAGTCAAACTAGCGGGGGGGTTATGACACTCCAAGAGACCCAGTACTTC,CASSQTSGGVMTLQETQYF
TRBJ2-7,TRBV9,few,TRBD2,TGTGCCAGCAGCGTGTCCGGGAGCGGGAGCAACGAGCAGTACTTC,CASSVSGSGSNEQYF
TRBJ2-1,TRBV20-1,NA,TRBD1,TGCAGTGCTACGACAGGGGACTACAATGAGCAGTTCTTC,CSATTGDYNEQFF
TRBJ2-5,TRBV18,many,NA,TGTGCCAGCTCACGGGCGGGGGCCGGAAACCAAGAGACCCAGTACTTC,CASSRAGAGNQETQYF
TRBJ2-5,TRBV12-3/TRBV12-4,NA,TRBD2,TGTGCCTGCAGTTTAAGCGGGGGAGCCCCTTTCCCAGAAGAGACCCAGTACTTC,CACSLSGGAPFPEETQYF
TRBJ2-6,TRBV5-1,many,NA,TGCGCCAGCAGCTTAGTAAAAAGCTCTGGGGCCAACGTCCTGACTTTC,CASSLVKSSGANVLTF
TRBJ2-3,TRBV12-3/TRBV12-4,many,TRBD1,TGTGCCAGCAGTCCGGGACAGGGGTCTACAGATACGCAGTATTTT,CASSPGQGSTDTQYF
TRBJ1-1,TRBV25-1,many,NA,TGTGCCAGCAGTGAAGCAGGGTCGGGGTTGGGGAACACTGAAGCTTTCTTT,CASSEAGSGLGNTEAFF
TRBJ2-7,TRBV5-1,NA,NA,TGCGCCAGCAGCCCGACGAGGACCGAGCAGTACTTC,CASSPTRTEQYF
TRBJ1-2,TRBV29-1,NA,NA,TGCAGCGTGAACACAGGGAACTATGGCTACACCTTC,CSVNTGNYGYTF
TRBJ1-4,TRBV7-2,NA,NA,TGTGCCAGCAGCTCCCCGACAGATGAAAAACTGTTTTTT,CASSSPTDEKLFF
TRBJ2-1,TRBV10-3,NA,TRBD2,TGTGCCATCATGCCTAGCGGGGGAGCATACAATGAGCAGTTCTTC,CAIMPSGGAYNEQFF
TRBJ2-6,TRBV20-1,NA,NA,TGCAGTGCCCTCTCCCCGGTGGCAGCTGGGGCCAACGTCCTGACTTTC,CSALSPVAAGANVLTF
TRBJ2-2,TRBV10-2,many,NA,TGCGCCAGCAGTGAGGATGGGGCCCTGGGGGAGCTGTTTTTT,CASSEDGALGELFF
TRBJ2-7,TRBV6-1,few,NA,TGTGCCAGCAGTGACAGACGCACTGCCTACGAGCAGTACTTC,CASSDRRTAYEQYF
TRBJ2-7,TRBV12-5,NA,TRBD1,TGTGCTAGTGGGGACAGGCTTTCCTCCTACGAGCAGTACTTC,CASGDRLSSYEQYF
TRBJ1-6,TRBV12-3/TRBV12-4,NA,NA,TGTGCCAGCAGTCGGTCGGGCATACAGTCACCCCTCCACTTT,CASSRSGIQSPLHF
TRBJ2-1,TRBV12-3/TRBV12-4,NA,TRBD1,TGTGCCAGCAGTTCAGACAGGGCGACCTACAATGAGCAGTTCTTC,CASSSDRATYNEQFF
TRBJ1-2,TRBV10-3,many,TRBD1,TGTGCCACCGTTGGACAGGCAGAGGATGGCTACACCTTC,CATVGQAEDGYTF
TRBJ2-3,TRBV12-3/TRBV12-4,NA,NA,TGTGCCAGCAGTTTAGATACTGGAGGCAGCACAGATACGCAGTATTTT,CASSLDTGGSTDTQYF
TRBJ2-2,TRBV12-3/TRBV12-4,many,NA,TGTGCCAGCTCACCTCCCGGGGAGCTGTTTTTT,CASSPPGELFF
TRBJ1-2,TRBV5-1,once,TRBD1,TGCGCCAGCAGCACGACAGGGGGCCGTTATGGCTACACCTTC,CASSTTGGRYGYTF
TRBJ2-2,TRBV11-2,NA,TRBD2,TGTGCCAGCACCTTAGTGGGCACCGCTAGCGGTGGCGGGGAGCTGTTTTTT,CASTLVGTASGGGELFF
TRBJ2-7,TRBV20-1,NA,TRBD1,TGCAGTGCTAGTGACTCCGGGACAGCGTCTTACGAGCAGTACTTC,CSASDSGTASYEQYF
TRBJ2-3,TRBV6-5,many,NA,TGTGCCAGCAGTTACGAGGGGGGACGTACAGATACGCAGTATTTT,CASSYEGGRTDTQYF